A selection of T cell receptor beta chains follows, all from one sample in a study of T cell repertoires in cytomegalovirus infection. TCRdb ran MiXCR on the reads and lists one entry per CDR3 protein. The sample lists 230,000 or so distinct CDR3 sequences; 15% to 20% were seen once. Sequenced sample: CD8+ T cells from PBMCs. The receptors derive from a human donor in good health (CMV status not recorded). Some clones in this sample may be carry-over from other donors' samples. CDR3s include the opening cysteine and the closing phenylalanine or tryptophan. A D gene is named only where the DNA matches it firmly. For some rows the clone size is stated as once, few or many, or as a class when expanded; others skip it.

d_call: -
j_call: TRBJ1-1
clone_size: -
v_call: TRBV20-1
cdr3_nt: TGCAGTGCTAGAGGCCACAGGGAATACACTGAAGCTTTCTTT
cdr3_aa: CSARGHREYTEAFF

d_call: -
j_call: TRBJ1-1
clone_size: few
v_call: TRBV7-9
cdr3_nt: TGTGCCAGCAGCCGGGGGGTGGGATTGAACACTGAAGCTTTCTTT
cdr3_aa: CASSRGVGLNTEAFF

d_call: -
j_call: TRBJ2-7
clone_size: -
v_call: TRBV20-1
cdr3_nt: TGCAGTGCCCGATTCAGGGGCTCCTACGAGCAGTACTTC
cdr3_aa: CSARFRGSYEQYF

d_call: TRBD1
j_call: TRBJ1-1
clone_size: -
v_call: TRBV6-1
cdr3_nt: TGTGCCAGCAGTGTAACCCATCGGACAGGGTGGGACGGTGAAGCTTTCTTT
cdr3_aa: CASSVTHRTGWDGEAFF

d_call: -
j_call: TRBJ2-2
clone_size: many
v_call: TRBV9
cdr3_nt: TGTGCCAGCAGCCCAAACGATGCTAGCGTCTCCGGGGAGCTGTTTTTT
cdr3_aa: CASSPNDASVSGELFF

d_call: -
j_call: TRBJ2-5
clone_size: -
v_call: TRBV27
cdr3_nt: TGTGCCAGCAGTGCAACAGGGGAGACCCAGTACTTC
cdr3_aa: CASSATGETQYF

d_call: -
j_call: TRBJ1-3
clone_size: once
v_call: TRBV7-9
cdr3_nt: TGTGCCAGCAGCTTAAGTCGGGTTGGAAACACCATATATTTT
cdr3_aa: CASSLSRVGNTIYF

d_call: TRBD1
j_call: TRBJ1-5
clone_size: few
v_call: TRBV5-6
cdr3_nt: TGTGCCAGCAGCTCCTTCCGACAGGGGATTGTAGATCAGCCCCAGCATTTT
cdr3_aa: CASSSFRQGIVDQPQHF

d_call: -
j_call: TRBJ2-7
clone_size: few
v_call: TRBV25-1
cdr3_nt: TGTGCCAGCAGTGAGGGATTTCTATCCTACGAGCAGTACTTC
cdr3_aa: CASSEGFLSYEQYF

d_call: TRBD2
j_call: TRBJ2-3
clone_size: many
v_call: TRBV12-3/TRBV12-4
cdr3_nt: TGTGCCAGCAGTCCGGCGGGGGACACAGATACGCAGTATTTT
cdr3_aa: CASSPAGDTDTQYF

d_call: -
j_call: TRBJ1-5
clone_size: many
v_call: TRBV28
cdr3_nt: TGTGCCAGCAGTTTCACCGGTCAGCCCCAGCATTTT
cdr3_aa: CASSFTGQPQHF

d_call: -
j_call: TRBJ1-1
clone_size: many
v_call: TRBV7-9
cdr3_nt: TGTGCCAGCAGCCGAGGGGCTCCGAACACTGAAGCTTTCTTT
cdr3_aa: CASSRGAPNTEAFF

d_call: -
j_call: TRBJ2-7
clone_size: -
v_call: TRBV5-6
cdr3_nt: TGTGCCAGCAGCTTGGGAGGCAGTGTCTCCTACGAGCAGTACTTC
cdr3_aa: CASSLGGSVSYEQYF

d_call: TRBD2
j_call: TRBJ2-1
clone_size: few
v_call: TRBV28
cdr3_nt: TGTGCCAGCAGCTCTAGCGGGGTCGCCTACAATGAGCAGTTCTTC
cdr3_aa: CASSSSGVAYNEQFF

d_call: -
j_call: TRBJ2-1
clone_size: -
v_call: TRBV7-6
cdr3_nt: TGTGCCAGCAGCTTAGATACGTTCGGGGGTTCCTACAATGAGCAGTTCTTC
cdr3_aa: CASSLDTFGGSYNEQFF